The clone carrying this T cell receptor (beta chain) has a handful of counts. The data were taken from a study of HIV-infected patients and healthy controls. TCRdb fed the 5' RACE reads into MiXCR, producing one record per CDR3 protein. The sample lists 65,000 to 70,000 distinct CDR3 sequences, roughly a sixth occurring once. The specimen sequenced was CD4+ T cells from blood. The clonotype was recovered from a human donor in good health.

The DNA for the CDR3 is TGTGCCAGCAGCCAAGCCGGTCAGGAGAACACCGGGGAGCTGTTTTTT. As protein: CASSQAGQENTGELFF. The chain combines TRBV4-2 with TRBJ2-2, with D hard to call. The CDR3 totals 16 residues. Trimming stripped 1 base from V and 1 base from J, with 10 bases between. CDR1 and CDR2 (germline): LGHNA, YNFKEQ.